These 5 T cell receptor beta chains originate from one sample sequenced in a study of PD-L1 blockade in urothelial cancer. Time point in this sample: pretreatment peripheral blood. Clones were sequenced by immunoSEQ multiplex PCR, and TCRdb holds only the in-frame ones, with some missing. The data show about 79,000 clones, with about 82% seen just once and approximately 6.7% held by the top ten. The specimen comprised PBMCs, sampled around atezolizumab (anti-PD-L1) treatment. The receptor source for this set is a man aged 40-50 years with urothelial cancer.

The chain uses TRBV7-3 and TRBJ2-1; D is unclear. This CDR3 region has 12 residues. The germline V and J ends were trimmed by 5 bases and 6 bases, with 8 bases remaining between them. Germline loops: CDR1 SGHTA, CDR2 FQGTGA. The CDR3 bases are TGTGCCAGCAGCCCCACTCGCAATGAGCAGTTCTTC. This sequence encodes CASSPTRNEQFF.

This clone was seen only once. J is TRBJ1-4 and V is TRBV6-6; the D gene is possibly TRBD1 (5 bases). The germline gives CDR1 MNHNY, CDR2 SVGAGI (reference sequence). Trimming stripped 0 bases from V and 2 bases from J, with 7 bases between. The CDR3 loop spans 15 amino acids. For the CDR3, the DNA is TGTGCCAGCAGTTACTCGACAGCCACTAATGAAAAACTGTTTTTT. It codes for CASSYSTATNEKLFF.

The chain uses TRBV28 and TRBJ2-2; D is uncertain. V lost 6 bases and J 6 bases, leaving 11 bases between the germline ends. The CDR3 loop spans 13 amino acids. Germline lookup yields CDR1 MDHEN and CDR2 SYDVKM. CDR3 loop: CASRVSPAGELFF. DNA of the CDR3: TGTGCCAGCAGGGTGAGCCCCGCCGGGGAGCTGTTTTTT.

This chain joins TRBV27 and TRBJ2-5; D may be TRBD1 (7 bases). The CDR3 sequence is 15 residues long. V was clipped by 5 bases and J by 8 bases, with 21 bases between them. CDR1 MNHEY and CDR2 SMNVEV come from the germline V gene (reference sequence). CDR3 residues: CASSPQTGPGETQYF. CDR3 bases: TGTGCCAGCAGTCCCCAGACAGGGCCGGGAGAAACCCAGTACTTC.

The chain combines TRBV6-6 with TRBJ2-5, with D perhaps TRBD1 (6 bases). V lost 5 bases and J lost 5, with 18 bases in between. From germline, CDR1 is MNHNY and CDR2 SVGAGI (reference sequence). The length of the CDR3 is 15 residues. The CDR3 region has the DNA TGTGCCAGCAGTATACCACAGGGAATGGGCGAGACCCAGTACTTC. It is translated as CASSIPQGMGETQYF.